This T cell receptor (beta chain) was captured by sequencing in a study of human T cells and chemical hapten exposure. At the level of the study: Patients, a majority of them female, were diagnosed with alopecia areata, totalis or universalis. Across samples, TCR yields varied, mostly owing to small differences in pooled library volumes.

V lost 6 bases, J lost 4 bases, and 12 bases lay in between. CDR3 length: 12 residues. Per germline, CDR1 DFQATT and CDR2 SNEGSKA (reference sequence). One entry per CDR3 protein, called by TCRdb with MiXCR from the RACE reads. The sample has 65,000 to 95,000 distinct CDR3 sequences, more than 6.5% seen once; the top ten hold about 1.5%. This clonotype was seen repeatedly, ten times or more. Time point denoted: patch test 2, 6 weeks after DPC sensitization. Indicated treatment: therapeutic diphenylcyclopropenone sensitization with weekly scalp DPC. Total RNA was isolated from whole blood that had not been fractionated.

The rearrangement uses TRBV20-1 and TRBJ1-2; tentative D call: TRBD1 (5 bases). Material: whole blood, obtained in connection with sensitization to the hapten diphenylcyclopropenone (DPC). This clonotype was obtained from a woman aged 25 to 39 with alopecia areata. Some clones in this sample may be carry-over from other donors' samples. DNA for the CDR3: TGCAGTGCGTGCAGGGAGGCCTATGGCTACACCTTC. This encodes CSACREAYGYTF.